This T cell receptor beta chain originates from a study of T cells in Graves' hyperthyroidism and ophthalmopathy. The study's findings and limits: In validation, the model predicted ophthalmopathy. These predictions came a median around 5.9 months before onset.

For this clonotype: What it binds is unknown.

TCR beta CDR3 regions were amplified from RNA. Primed by the HTBI set, a first-round RT-PCR was run on the TCR CDR3. One entry per CDR3 protein results from TCRdb running MiXCR on the multiplex PCR reads. This table has a few hundred thousand distinct CDR3 sequences, roughly 15% appearing once. The CDR3 has 14 amino acids. V was pared by 5 bases and J by 6 bases, with 13 bases between. Germline CDR1 is MDHEN and CDR2 is SYDVKM. Sequencing was performed on blood. The TCR originated in a woman in her 30s with Graves' ophthalmopathy. The J gene is TRBJ1-4, the V gene TRBV28; possibly TRBD1 for D (5 bases). As DNA, the CDR3 is TGTGCCAGCAGTATAGGGACGGGGGATGAAAAACTGTTTTTT. It encodes CASSIGTGDEKLFF.